The rows below give T cell receptor beta chains drawn from one sample of a study of T cells in Graves' hyperthyroidism and ophthalmopathy. TCRdb processed the multiplex PCR reads anew with MiXCR; each CDR3 protein has one entry. Of some 140,000 distinct CDR3 sequences in the sample, over 20% were seen once. The sequenced sample was blood. These receptors originate from a woman between 50 and 59 years old with Graves' hyperthyroidism that later progressed to Graves' ophthalmopathy. The CDR3 runs from the conserved cysteine through the conserved F or W. The D gene is left open where the match is weak. The size entry is marked missing in some rows and otherwise reads once, few, many or a size class.

d_gene,abundance,v_gene,j_gene,CDR3aa,CDR3nt
-,-,TRBV20-1,TRBJ1-1,CSASGKHLRTEAFF,TGCAGTGCTAGTGGTAAGCATCTTCGGACTGAAGCTTTCTTT
TRBD1,many,TRBV20-1,TRBJ1-5,CSAIDRANQPQHF,TGCAGTGCCATTGACAGGGCTAATCAGCCCCAGCATTTT
-,many,TRBV7-2,TRBJ2-5,CASSLPGTQYF,TGTGCCAGCAGCTTACCGGGGACCCAGTACTTC
-,many,TRBV7-8,TRBJ2-1,CASSIGGWSSYNEQFF,TGTGCCAGCAGCATAGGCGGGTGGAGCTCCTACAATGAGCAGTTCTTC
TRBD1,-,TRBV28,TRBJ1-1,CASSSYTPDRGRGTEAFF,TGTGCCAGCAGTTCTTATACCCCGGACAGGGGGCGCGGGACTGAAGCTTTCTTT
-,-,TRBV27,TRBJ2-5,CASSLLESGKETQYF,TGTGCCAGCAGTTTACTAGAGTCGGGGAAAGAGACCCAGTACTTC
-,-,TRBV6-1,TRBJ1-1,CASSRRREAFF,TGTGCCAGCAGCCGTCGGCGGGAAGCTTTCTTT
TRBD1,many,TRBV3-1,TRBJ2-1,CASSQYRGNEQFF,TGTGCCAGCAGCCAATACAGGGGTAATGAGCAGTTCTTC
-,many,TRBV7-6,TRBJ2-5,CASSLGGAVQETQYF,TGTGCCAGCAGCTTAGGAGGTGCCGTCCAAGAGACCCAGTACTTC
TRBD2,many,TRBV25-1,TRBJ2-7,CASSLTLVGSGRRTYEQYF,TGTGCCAGCAGCTTGACTCTCGTGGGTAGCGGGAGAAGGACCTACGAGCAGTACTTC
-,many,TRBV7-6,TRBJ2-5,CASSLARGETQYF,TGTGCCAGCAGCTTAGCCAGGGGTGAGACCCAGTACTTC
-,many,TRBV28,TRBJ2-5,CASSLYRDTKETQYF,TGTGCCAGCAGTTTATACAGAGACACCAAAGAGACCCAGTACTTC
TRBD1,once,TRBV12-3/TRBV12-4,TRBJ1-5,CASSSRDRGWGSNQPQHF,TGTGCCAGCAGTTCCCGGGACAGGGGTTGGGGGAGCAATCAGCCCCAGCATTTT
TRBD2,-,TRBV12-3/TRBV12-4,TRBJ2-7,CASRSSGRANEQYF,TGTGCCAGCAGGTCTAGCGGGAGGGCCAACGAGCAGTACTTC
-,many,TRBV4-1,TRBJ1-4,CASSSWTDPTNEKLFF,TGCGCCAGCAGCTCATGGACGGACCCAACTAATGAAAAACTGTTTTTT
-,-,TRBV30,TRBJ2-5,CAWSVRETQYF,TGTGCCTGGAGTGTACGAGAGACCCAGTACTTC
TRBD1,many,TRBV28,TRBJ2-7,CASSLRWDSSYEQYF,TGTGCCAGCAGTCTCCGATGGGACAGCTCCTACGAGCAGTACTTC
-,many,TRBV3-1,TRBJ1-1,CASSAGPTTNTEAFF,TGTGCCAGCAGCGCGGGACCGACTACGAACACTGAAGCTTTCTTT
-,many,TRBV12-3/TRBV12-4,TRBJ2-1,CASSLGDWWVFF,TGTGCCAGCAGTTTAGGAGACTGGTGGGTTTTCTTC
-,-,TRBV10-3,TRBJ2-1,CAISGSHNNNEQFF,TGTGCCATCAGTGGATCACACAACAACAATGAGCAGTTCTTC
-,many,TRBV5-1,TRBJ2-2,CASSLDSRLTNTGELFF,TGCGCCAGCAGCTTGGACTCCAGGCTTACTAACACCGGGGAGCTGTTTTTT
TRBD1,many,TRBV6-1,TRBJ1-5,CASSLDRGYQPQHF,TGTGCCAGCAGTCTAGACAGGGGTTATCAGCCCCAGCATTTT
-,-,TRBV6-1,TRBJ2-2,CASRRGQTGELFF,TGTGCCAGCAGACGAGGACAGACCGGGGAGCTGTTTTTT
-,-,TRBV29-1,TRBJ2-4,CSVVELAKNIQYF,TGCAGCGTTGTGGAACTAGCCAAAAACATTCAGTACTTC
-,-,TRBV2,TRBJ1-1,CASSEEGSVTEAFF,TGTGCCAGCAGTGAAGAAGGCAGCGTCACTGAAGCTTTCTTT
TRBD1,-,TRBV7-2,TRBJ1-1,CASSGQANTEAFF,TGTGCCAGCAGCGGACAGGCCAACACTGAAGCTTTCTTT
TRBD1,many,TRBV5-1,TRBJ2-7,CASSMTGGRTPTFYEQYF,TGCGCCAGCAGCATGACAGGGGGCCGGACTCCTACCTTCTACGAGCAGTACTTC
-,many,TRBV7-9,TRBJ2-7,CASSFGGARIEQYF,TGTGCCAGCAGCTTCGGAGGGGCCAGGATCGAGCAGTACTTC
-,many,TRBV7-9,TRBJ1-2,CASSRDGANYGYTF,TGTGCCAGCAGCCGAGATGGAGCTAACTATGGCTACACCTTC
TRBD1,many,TRBV13,TRBJ1-2,CASRSRDRPVLGYTF,TGTGCCAGCAGATCGCGGGACAGGCCGGTGCTAGGCTACACCTTC
-,-,TRBV20-1,TRBJ2-7,CSARAYGSYGEQYF,TGCAGTGCTAGAGCGTATGGTAGTTATGGCGAGCAGTACTTC
TRBD1,-,TRBV9,TRBJ2-5,CASSFNTGTGVETQYF,TGTGCCAGCAGTTTTAATACCGGGACAGGGGTGGAGACCCAGTACTTC
-,many,TRBV20-1,TRBJ2-7,CSARETIPYEQYF,TGCAGTGCTAGGGAGACGATTCCCTACGAGCAGTACTTC
-,few,TRBV29-1,TRBJ2-3,CSVEFFGPNTRTTGLGTDTQYF,TGCAGCGTTGAATTCTTTGGTCCGAACACCCGCACCACAGGGCTCGGGACAGATACGCAGTATTTT
-,many,TRBV12-3/TRBV12-4,TRBJ2-3,CASSFGRGARRTDTQYF,TGTGCCAGCAGTTTTGGACGCGGAGCTCGGCGCACAGATACGCAGTATTTT
-,many,TRBV6-1,TRBJ2-7,CASRQGSHEQYF,TGTGCCAGCAGACAGGGCTCCCACGAGCAGTACTTC
-,many,TRBV2,TRBJ1-1,CASSEILNTEAFF,TGTGCCAGCAGTGAAATACTGAACACTGAAGCTTTCTTT
-,few,TRBV3-1,TRBJ2-5,CASSEVLARETQYF,TGTGCCAGCAGCGAAGTACTAGCTCGAGAGACCCAGTACTTC
-,many,TRBV28,TRBJ2-1,CASSSGGLASSYNEQFF,TGTGCCAGCAGTTCGGGTGGGCTAGCGAGCTCCTACAATGAGCAGTTCTTC
TRBD1,-,TRBV6-1,TRBJ1-1,CASSTTLTGGEAFF,TGTGCCAGCAGTACAACCCTGACAGGGGGTGAAGCTTTCTTT
TRBD2,-,TRBV5-8,TRBJ2-7,CASSRAPRLAGGSEQYF,TGTGCCAGCAGCAGAGCCCCACGACTAGCGGGAGGTAGCGAGCAGTACTTC
-,-,TRBV24-1,TRBJ2-1,CATSDTFLEYKQFF,TGTGCCACCAGTGATACTTTTTTGGAATATAAGCAGTTCTTC
TRBD2,-,TRBV30,TRBJ2-2,CAWSVPTSGVTGELFF,TGTGCCTGGAGTGTACCGACTAGCGGTGTCACCGGGGAGCTGTTTTTT
-,many,TRBV12-3/TRBV12-4,TRBJ1-5,CASSPSSRNQPQHF,TGTGCCAGCAGCCCAAGTTCACGCAATCAGCCCCAGCATTTT
-,many,TRBV3-1,TRBJ2-3,CASSTGSATQYF,TGTGCCAGCAGCACCGGTTCTGCTACGCAGTATTTT
-,many,TRBV11-2,TRBJ2-7,CASRTVKLGGEQYF,TGTGCCAGCCGCACCGTTAAATTAGGGGGCGAGCAGTACTTC
TRBD2,-,TRBV5-1,TRBJ2-1,CASSSDPGTTSNEQSF,TGCGCCAGCAGCTCCGACCCCGGGACTACTAGCAATGAGCAGTCCTTC
TRBD1,many,TRBV18,TRBJ1-6,CASSLQGQGSNSPLHF,TGTGCCAGCTCACTACAGGGACAGGGGAGTAATTCACCCCTCCACTTT